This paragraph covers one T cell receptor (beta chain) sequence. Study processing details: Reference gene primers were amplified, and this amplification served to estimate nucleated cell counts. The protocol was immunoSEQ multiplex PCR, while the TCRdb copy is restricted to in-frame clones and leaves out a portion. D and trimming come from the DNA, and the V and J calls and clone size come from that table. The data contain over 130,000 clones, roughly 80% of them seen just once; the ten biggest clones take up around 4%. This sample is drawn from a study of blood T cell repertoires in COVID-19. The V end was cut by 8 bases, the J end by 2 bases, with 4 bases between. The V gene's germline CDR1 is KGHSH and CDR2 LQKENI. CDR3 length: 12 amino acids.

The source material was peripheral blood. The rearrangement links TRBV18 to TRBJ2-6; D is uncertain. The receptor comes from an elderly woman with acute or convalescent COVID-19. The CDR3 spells CASAAGANVLTF. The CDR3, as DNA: TGTGCCAGCGCAGCTGGGGCCAACGTCCTGACTTTC.